This T cell receptor (beta chain) was captured in a study of OX40 agonist ivuxolimab in advanced cancers. Comment on this clone: Its target is not known.

Broader study findings: There were, on average, more expanded clones in CD8+ T cells than in CD4+.

Produced via immunoSEQ multiplex PCR; TCRdb's table is partial and in-frame only. The sample yields tens of thousands of clones, around 83% seen once. Germline lookup yields CDR1 SNHLY and CDR2 FYNNEI. V lost 6 bases and J 7 bases, leaving 10 bases between the germline ends. The CDR3 sequence is 12 residues long. The sample in question was CD4+ or CD8+ T cells sorted from blood, obtained in a trial of the OX40 agonist ivuxolimab. This chain connects TRBV2 to TRBJ2-1, with D unresolved. This sequence originates from an adult with an advanced solid tumor such as melanoma, head and neck, liver or kidney cancer. The chain's CDR3 is CASRETINEQFF. The CDR3 nucleotides read TGTGCCAGCAGGGAAACTATTAATGAGCAGTTCTTC.